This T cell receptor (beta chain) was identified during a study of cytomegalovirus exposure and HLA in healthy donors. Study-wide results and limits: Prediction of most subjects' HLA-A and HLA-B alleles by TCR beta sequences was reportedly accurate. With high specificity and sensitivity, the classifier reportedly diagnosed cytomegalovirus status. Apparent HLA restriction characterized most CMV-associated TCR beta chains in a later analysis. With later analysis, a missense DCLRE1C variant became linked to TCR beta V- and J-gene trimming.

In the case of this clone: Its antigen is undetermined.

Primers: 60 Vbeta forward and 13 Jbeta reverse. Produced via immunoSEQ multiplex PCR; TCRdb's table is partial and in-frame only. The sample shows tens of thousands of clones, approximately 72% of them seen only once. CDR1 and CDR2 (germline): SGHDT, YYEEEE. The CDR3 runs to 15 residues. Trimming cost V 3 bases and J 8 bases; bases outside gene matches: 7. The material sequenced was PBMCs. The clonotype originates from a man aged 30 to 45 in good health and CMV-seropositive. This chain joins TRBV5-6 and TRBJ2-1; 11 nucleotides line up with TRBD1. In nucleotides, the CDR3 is TGTGCCAGCAGCTCGGACAGGGGGCCTCGGGATGAGCAGTTCTTC. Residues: CASSSDRGPRDEQFF.